This T cell receptor beta chain was identified in a study of T cell responses to AZD1222 COVID-19 vaccine. This CDR3 has 16 amino acids. Germline V gives CDR1 SGHRS, CDR2 YFSETQ. The V end was cut by 4 bases, the J end by 4 bases, with 18 bases between. Here immunoSEQ multiplex PCR was the method, and the copy in TCRdb shows in-frame clones only, minus some. Of some 140,000 clones in the sample, 70% to 90% are singletons; the top ten hold 1.9%. V usage is TRBV5-1 and J usage is TRBJ1-3; unclear D gene. The clonotype comes from an adult in good health. Sequencing was performed on peripheral blood, taken on day 0 of AZD1222 vaccination. CDR3 nucleotide sequence: TGCGCCAGCAGCCCCCGAGGCGGCGGTGCGGGAAACACCATATATTTT. It encodes CASSPRGGGAGNTIYF.